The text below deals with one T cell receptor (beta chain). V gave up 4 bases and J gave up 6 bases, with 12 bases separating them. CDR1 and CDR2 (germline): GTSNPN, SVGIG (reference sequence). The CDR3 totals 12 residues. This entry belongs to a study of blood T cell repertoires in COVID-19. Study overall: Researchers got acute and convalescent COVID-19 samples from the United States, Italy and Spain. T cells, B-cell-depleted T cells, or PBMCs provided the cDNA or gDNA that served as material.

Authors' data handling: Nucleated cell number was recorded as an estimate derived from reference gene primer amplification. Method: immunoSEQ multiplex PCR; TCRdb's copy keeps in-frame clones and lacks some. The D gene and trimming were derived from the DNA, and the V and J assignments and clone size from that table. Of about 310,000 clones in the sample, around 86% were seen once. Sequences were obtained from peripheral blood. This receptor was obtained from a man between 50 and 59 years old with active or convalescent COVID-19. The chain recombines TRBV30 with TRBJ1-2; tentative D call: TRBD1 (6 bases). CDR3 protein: CAWTMGHHGYTF. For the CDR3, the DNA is TGTGCCTGGACTATGGGACATCATGGCTACACCTTC.